This T cell receptor (beta chain) is from a study of OX40 agonist ivuxolimab in advanced cancers. Clones were sequenced by immunoSEQ multiplex PCR, and TCRdb holds only the in-frame ones, with some missing. The sample includes approximately 100,000 clones, about 87% of them seen just once. This clone has a handful of counts. Antigen unknown. In germline, CDR1 is KGHSY, CDR2 FQNENV. The CDR3 length is 14 residues. V was cut by 0 bases and J by 9 bases, with 15 bases left in between. General study findings and limits: A proportion of nonresponders additionally exhibited low normalized T-cell clonal expansion. CD8+ T cells showed, on average, more clonal expansion than CD4+ cells.

The chain has TRBV16 and TRBJ2-7; D is undetermined. The specimen comprised CD4+ or CD8+ T cells sorted from blood, sampled in a trial of the OX40 agonist ivuxolimab. The receptor was derived from an adult with an advanced solid tumor such as melanoma, head and neck, liver or kidney cancer. The CDR3 is CASSQSKSTRWQYF. The CDR3 bases are TGTGCCAGCAGCCAATCTAAATCGACGCGATGGCAGTACTTC.